What follows are 31 T cell receptor beta chains derived from one specimen sequenced in a study of cytomegalovirus exposure and HLA in healthy donors. Primers: 60 Vbeta forward and 13 Jbeta reverse. This table comes from immunoSEQ multiplex PCR, and its TCRdb copy is limited to in-frame clones, with some not included. The sample has 90,000 to 140,000 clones; 65% to 85% are singletons. The specimen was PBMCs. All receptors come from a man in his late teens or twenties in good health and CMV-seronegative.

The chain recombines TRBV19 with TRBJ1-1, with 10 bases identical to TRBD1. CDR3 length: 13 residues. Losses at the gene ends were 7 bases for V and 3 bases for J; bases not matched to a gene: 2. CDR1 LNHDA and CDR2 SQIVND come from the germline V gene (reference sequence). The CDR3: CASKDRGDTEAFF. DNA of the CDR3: TGTGCCAGTAAGGACAGGGGGGACACTGAAGCTTTCTTT.

The rearrangement joins TRBV5-1 to TRBJ2-7; TRBD1 matches 11 bases. Losses at the gene ends were 3 bases for V and 5 bases for J; bases not matched to a gene: 4. Looked up from germline, CDR1 is SGHRS and CDR2 is YFSETQ. The CDR3 covers 14 residues. The CDR3 protein is CASSYGQGAHEQYF. The CDR3 bases are TGCGCCAGCAGCTACGGACAGGGGGCCCACGAGCAGTACTTC.

The rearrangement joins TRBV7-9 to TRBJ2-5; 9 nucleotides match TRBD2. This CDR3 contains 16 residues. Germline values: CDR1 SEHNR, CDR2 FQNEAQ (reference sequence). V lost 5 bases and J lost 6; bases outside the gene matches: 13. The CDR3 coding sequence is TGTGCCAGCAGCCCTACGGGCGGGAGGGCCCGGAAGACCCAGTACTTC. Translated, it gives CASSPTGGRARKTQYF.

The chain carries TRBV7-2 and TRBJ2-7; 8 bases map to TRBD1. Germline CDR1 reads SGHTA; CDR2 reads FQGNSA. This CDR3 is 15 amino acids long. V shed 4 bases, J shed 3 bases, and the junction held 8 bases outside the gene matches. The CDR3 DNA sequence: TGTGCCAGCAGCTCGACAGGGGCCGTCATCTACGAGCAGTACTTC. It is translated as CASSSTGAVIYEQYF.

This clone has just one count. At one end the junction does not follow the germline gene, possibly because of a read error. The chain links TRBV7-7 to TRBJ2-5; 13 nucleotides align to TRBD2. CDR1 and CDR2 from the germline V gene are SSHAT and FNYEAQ (reference sequence). The CDR3 consists of 18 residues. CDR3: CASSLTSPGTSGTKTQYF. CDR3 bases: TGTGCTAGCAGCCTCACAAGTCCCGGGACTAGCGGGACAAAGACCCAGTACTTC.

The chain combines TRBV6-1 with TRBJ1-2; D is unclear. Trimming removed 0 bases from V and 7 bases from J, with 6 bases in between. Germline lookup yields CDR1 MNHNS and CDR2 SASEGT. There are 12 residues in the CDR3. The CDR3: CASSEAAGGYTF. The CDR3 DNA reads TGTGCCAGCAGTGAAGCGGCTGGTGGCTACACCTTC.

The rearrangement links TRBV28 to TRBJ1-1; 10 bases align to TRBD1. This CDR3 region has 12 residues. Unmatched junction bases numbered 8, after V lost 8 bases and J lost 11 bases. Germline V gene sequence: CDR1 MDHEN, CDR2 SYDVKM. In DNA, the CDR3 is TGTGCCAGCGGAACCGGGACAGGGGAGGCTTTCTTT. As protein: CASGTGTGEAFF. Filled out from reference TRBV28 and TRBJ1-1, the complete variable domain reads DVKVTQSSRYLVKRTGEKVFLECVQDMDHENMFWYRQDPGLGLRLIYFSYDVKMKEKGDIPEGYSVSREKKERFSLILESASTNQTSMYLCASGTGTGEAFFGQGTRLTVV.

The rearrangement links TRBV30 to TRBJ2-2; no definite D call. Trimming shortened V by 8 bases and J by 5 bases, and 9 bases separated the two germline ends. CDR1 GTSNPN and CDR2 SVGIG come from the germline V gene (reference sequence). The CDR3 sequence is 11 residues long. The CDR3: CAPTRTGELFF. The CDR3 DNA reads as TGTGCCCCCACTCGTACCGGGGAGCTGTTTTTT.

This chain connects TRBV4-2 to TRBJ2-4, with D maybe TRBD1 (5 bases). Germline V lookup: CDR1 LGHNA, CDR2 YNFKEQ. The CDR3 extends over 16 amino acids. The V end lost 1 base, the J end lost 7 bases, and 17 bases lay between the germline ends. CDR3 in amino acids: CASSQAGRGGLNIQYF. CDR3 bases: TGTGCCAGCAGCCAAGCAGGTAGGGGTGGATTGAACATTCAGTACTTC.

This rearrangement joins TRBV4-2 to TRBJ1-1, with D perhaps matching TRBD1 (6 bases). The V end was cut by 2 bases, the J end by 0 bases, with 13 bases between. The length of the CDR3 is 16 residues. In germline, CDR1 is LGHNA, CDR2 YNFKEQ. CDR3 DNA: TGTGCCAGCAGCCAACGGCCGGACAGTTTGAACACTGAAGCTTTCTTT. Protein: CASSQRPDSLNTEAFF.

The J gene is TRBJ2-7, the V gene TRBV18; a weak D match, TRBD1 (5 bases). CDR1 and CDR2 (germline): KGHSH, LQKENI. The CDR3 is 15 residues long. Between the trimmed V and J ends, which lost 3 bases and 2 bases, there was a span of 14 bases. The CDR3 loop is CASSPWRQPPYEQYF. CDR3 coding DNA: TGTGCCAGCTCACCCTGGCGACAGCCACCCTACGAGCAGTACTTC.

The chain is built from TRBV7-8 and TRBJ1-1; no firm D call. CDR1 is SGHVS and CDR2 is FQNEAQ in the germline V gene. This CDR3 has 14 residues. V was pared by 3 bases and J by 3 bases, with 11 bases between. The CDR3 DNA reads TGTGCCAGCAGCTTCTCTTACGGGGACACTGAAGCTTTCTTT. Translating gives CASSFSYGDTEAFF.

Only a few counts were recorded for this clone. The CDR3 DNA sequence: TGTGCCAGCAGCCCCATGCGGGTGGACAATGAGCAGTTCTTC. Protein: CASSPMRVDNEQFF. The gene calls are TRBV4-2 and TRBJ2-1; TRBD2 is a possible D gene (5 bases). Germline V gene sequence: CDR1 LGHNA, CDR2 YNFKEQ. Trimming took off 4 bases at V and 5 bases at J, with 12 bases between the two ends. CDR3 length: 14 residues.

The sample holds a few counts of this clone. This sequence joins TRBV30 and TRBJ1-1; tentatively, D is TRBD1 (6 bases). The CDR3 contains 12 residues. Trimming removed 0 bases from V and 7 bases from J, with 9 bases in between. Per the germline V gene, CDR1 is GTSNPN and CDR2 is SVGIG (reference sequence). CDR3 DNA: TGTGCCTGGAGTGTACGGACAGATGAAGCTTTCTTT. Amino acids: CAWSVRTDEAFF. The full variable domain, in which reference TRBV30 and TRBJ1-1 provide the parts outside the CDR3, is SQTIHQWPATLVQPVGSPLSLECTVEGTSNPNLYWYRQAAGRGLQLLFYSVGIGQISSEVPQNLSASRPQDRQFILSSKKLLLSDSGFYLCAWSVRTDEAFFGQGTRLTVV.

The chain combines TRBV6-5 with TRBJ2-7; 11 bases are a match to TRBD1. The CDR3 consists of 15 residues. Trimming removed 2 bases from V and 2 bases from J; junction bases left unmatched: 2. From germline, CDR1 is MNHEY and CDR2 SVGAGI. CDR3 bases: TGTGCCAGCAGTTACCGGGACAGGGGGGCCTACGAGCAGTACTTC. It translates to CASSYRDRGAYEQYF.

This clone turned up a few times. The chain carries TRBV5-1 and TRBJ1-4; a weak D match, TRBD1 (5 bases). The CDR3 covers 15 residues. Per germline, CDR1 SGHRS and CDR2 YFSETQ. Between the trimmed V and J ends, which lost 2 bases and 3 bases, there was a span of 11 bases. The CDR3 loop is CASSFRGEANEKLFF. Here the CDR3 DNA reads TGCGCCAGCAGCTTTCGGGGGGAGGCTAATGAAAAACTGTTTTTT.

The chain recombines TRBV18 with TRBJ1-1, with 11 bases aligning to TRBD1. Losses at the gene ends were 3 bases for V and 6 bases for J; bases not matched to a gene: 3. Looked up from germline, CDR1 is KGHSH and CDR2 is LQKENI. This CDR3 is built from 14 residues. CDR3: CASSPPGQGAEAFF. In DNA form, the CDR3 reads TGTGCCAGCTCACCCCCGGGACAGGGGGCTGAAGCTTTCTTT.

Here the CDR3 reads CASNFNGAGTQETQYF. In DNA, the CDR3 is TGTGCCAGCAATTTCAACGGGGCGGGGACTCAAGAGACCCAGTACTTC. V usage is TRBV7-9 and J usage is TRBJ2-5, with D perhaps matching TRBD2 (6 bases). Trimming pared 7 bases from V and 2 bases from J, leaving 20 bases between. CDR3 length equals 16 residues. CDR1 is SEHNR, CDR2 FQNEAQ, per germline (reference sequence). The variable domain in full, completed from reference TRBV7-9 and TRBJ2-5, reads DTGVSQNPRHKITKRGQNVTFRCDPISEHNRLYWYRQTLGQGPEFLTYFQNEAQLEKSRLLSDRFSAERPKGSFSTLEIQRTEQGDSAMYLCASNFNGAGTQETQYFGPGTRLLVL.

A single count supports this clone. The same CDR3 can be traced to other DNA sequences in this sample. V and J are TRBV5-1 and TRBJ2-3; D perhaps matches TRBD2 (6 bases). The CDR3 is made up of 15 amino acids. The germline V gene has CDR1 SGHRS and CDR2 YFSETQ. Trimming took 1 base from V and 1 from J, leaving 10 bases between them. The CDR3 DNA reads TGCGCCAGCAGCTTGCGGGGACTTCGCACAGATACGCAGTATTTT. This codes for CASSLRGLRTDTQYF.

This rearrangement joins TRBV7-2 to TRBJ2-2, with a tentative D call TRBD2 (6 bases). The CDR3 contains 15 residues. Germline V gene data show CDR1 as SGHTA and CDR2 as FQGNSA. V shed 4 bases and J shed 3 bases, with 12 bases lying between them. The CDR3 coding sequence is TGTGCCAGCAGCTCCTTAGCGGACTACACCGGGGAGCTGTTTTTT. This encodes CASSSLADYTGELFF.

The CDR3 region has the DNA TGTGCCAGCAGCCAAGTCGGGGTAGGGAATGAAAAACTGTTTTTT. Translating gives CASSQVGVGNEKLFF. The rearrangement joins TRBV4-2 to TRBJ1-4; D is ambiguous. The CDR3 contains 15 residues. V lost 1 base to trimming and J lost 5 bases, with 11 bases between them. Germline CDR1 reads LGHNA; CDR2 reads YNFKEQ.

This clone was seen a handful of times. The rearrangement uses TRBV5-6 and TRBJ1-1; a possible D gene is TRBD1 (6 bases). The V and J ends lost 4 bases and 0 bases respectively, with 7 bases between them. Germline assignment: CDR1 SGHDT and CDR2 YYEEEE. The CDR3 extends over 13 amino acids. CDR3 in amino acids: CASSTGLNTEAFF. CDR3 nucleotides: TGTGCCAGCAGCACAGGGTTGAACACTGAAGCTTTCTTT.

This sequence joins TRBV9 and TRBJ1-1, with no clear D. Germline CDR1 SGDLS, CDR2 YYNGEE. Trimming pared 3 bases from V and 4 bases from J, leaving 7 bases between. The CDR3 length is 12 residues. The CDR3 DNA reads TGTGCCAGCAGCGCCGGTGGCACTGAAGCTTTCTTT. Its translation is CASSAGGTEAFF. The full variable domain, its missing parts supplied by reference TRBV9 and TRBJ1-1, is DSGVTQTPKHLITATGQRVTLRCSPRSGDLSVYWYQQSLDQGLQFLIQYYNGEERAKGNILERFSAQQFPDLHSELNLSSLELGDSALYFCASSAGGTEAFFGQGTRLTVV.

The chain uses TRBV7-9 and TRBJ1-1; TRBD1 is a possible D gene (5 bases). V was cut by 5 bases and J by 3 bases, with 16 bases left in between. CDR1 SEHNR and CDR2 FQNEAQ come from the germline V gene (reference sequence). The CDR3 covers 15 residues. CDR3 DNA sequence: TGTGCCAGCAGCCCCGTCCTAGGGGCCTACACTGAAGCTTTCTTT. The encoded protein is CASSPVLGAYTEAFF.

The chain is built from TRBV6-5 and TRBJ2-5; TRBD2 aligns across 7 bases. With V trimmed by 11 bases and J by 2 bases, 8 bases remained unmatched. This CDR3 has 13 amino acids. Germline V CDR1 and CDR2: MNHEY, SVGAGI. The CDR3 DNA is TGTGCCGGAGCGCCTAGCGGACAAGAGACCCAGTACTTC. It yields the protein CAGAPSGQETQYF.

With regard to this clone: At the DNA level, this CDR3 is encoded by other sequences in the same sample as well. In nucleotides, the CDR3 is TGTGCCAGCAGCATTGGACATATTGAAGCTTTCTTT. The encoded protein is CASSIGHIEAFF. V usage is TRBV5-4 and J usage is TRBJ1-1; TRBD1 is a possible D gene (5 bases). Germline CDR1 and CDR2: SGHNT and YYREEE (reference sequence). Trimming took off 4 bases at V and 7 bases at J, with 11 bases between the two ends. The CDR3 has 12 amino acids. Complete variable domain (other parts from reference TRBV5-4 and TRBJ1-1): ETGVTQSPTHLIKTRGQQVTLRCSSQSGHNTVSWYQQALGQGPQFIFQYYREEENGRGNFPPRFSGLQFPNYSSELNVNALELDDSALYLCASSIGHIEAFFGQGTRLTVV.

The V call is TRBV5-1, the J call TRBJ2-5; 10 nucleotides match TRBD2. The DNA end favors TRBJ2-7, so the J call may be wrong. This CDR3 spans 17 amino acids. The V gene's germline CDR1 is SGHRS and CDR2 YFSETQ. CDR3 residues: CASSLRLAGASSYEQYF. The CDR3 DNA reads TGCGCCAGCAGCTTGAGGCTAGCGGGAGCGTCATCCTACGAGCAGTACTTC.

The sample holds one count of this clone. This sequence joins TRBV5-8 and TRBJ1-2; TRBD1 matches 7 bases. Germline V gives CDR1 SGHTS, CDR2 YDEGEE. The CDR3 is made up of 16 amino acids. The V gene end was trimmed by 5 bases and the J gene end by 0 bases; junction bases not matched to a gene: 10. In DNA form, the CDR3 reads TGTGCCAGCAGTAGAAGGGGGCAAGAACCTAACTATGGCTACACCTTC. Translation: CASSRRGQEPNYGYTF.

The genes are TRBV28 and TRBJ2-3, with 14 bases aligning to TRBD2. Germline V lookup: CDR1 MDHEN, CDR2 SYDVKM. Trimming cost V 6 bases and J 6 bases; bases outside gene matches: 11. The CDR3 is made up of 17 amino acids. The CDR3 reads CASSPQGTSGRWDTQYF. CDR3 coding DNA: TGTGCCAGCAGCCCCCAGGGGACTAGCGGGAGATGGGATACGCAGTATTTT.

This chain joins TRBV5-1 and TRBJ2-1; 13 positions agree with TRBD2. This CDR3 has 15 amino acids. J was trimmed by 7 bases and V by 4 bases; bases with no gene match: 5. Germline V lookup: CDR1 SGHRS, CDR2 YFSETQ. The CDR3 DNA follows: TGCGCCAGCAGCCCAACTAGCGGGAGGGGGAATGAGCAGTTCTTC. Translation: CASSPTSGRGNEQFF.

The rearrangement links TRBV10-3 to TRBJ1-4; 7 nucleotides match TRBD1. The V segment lost 4 bases and the J segment 7 bases; nucleotides outside the gene matches: 9. The CDR3 is made up of 15 amino acids. CDR1 is ENHRY and CDR2 is SYGVKD in the germline V gene. In nucleotides, the CDR3 is TGTGCCATCAGTGGAAGTGGACAGGTCGGTGAAAAACTGTTTTTT. This sequence encodes CAISGSGQVGEKLFF.